Here is one TCR beta chain with its context. These data belong to a study of blood T cell repertoires in COVID-19. Study context: Sites in the United States, Italy and Spain provided acute and convalescent COVID-19 samples. Sources were T cells, B-cell-depleted T cells, or PBMCs; the material itself was cDNA or gDNA.

Germline V gene data show CDR1 as SGHKS and CDR2 as YYEKEE (reference sequence). Trimming removed 3 bases from V and 0 bases from J, with 13 bases in between. The CDR3 has 15 amino acids. Generated by immunoSEQ multiplex PCR, the TCRdb table keeps only in-frame clones and is missing some. The data hold approximately 94,000 clones, with about 89% observed a single time. The specimen was peripheral blood. This TCR derives from a woman in her 50s in a cohort sampled during active COVID-19. This sequence joins TRBV5-5 and TRBJ2-7; D is perhaps TRBD1 (6 bases). The CDR3 DNA is TGTGCCAGCAGCTGGAGTGCGGACAGCTCCTACGAGCAGTACTTC. Its protein is CASSWSADSSYEQYF.